This T cell receptor (beta chain) was captured in a study of blood T cells in healthy people across ages. Per sample, at least 5 micrograms of total RNA were extracted. V lost 5 bases, J lost 0 bases, and 12 bases lay in between. Per the germline V gene, CDR1 is LGHDT and CDR2 is YNNKEL (reference sequence). This CDR3 comprises 15 residues. General study findings and limits: The donors' CMV status was not determined, possibly confounding changes in expanded clonotypes. What prevented conclusive comparison of naive and antigen-experienced cells was that PBMCs were unsorted. Comparison with aged donors showed that long-lived donors had more naive CD4+ cells and higher diversity.

Comment on this clonotype: Its target is not known.

A second PCR of 7 to 11 cycles used a sample-barcoded 5' primer and a J-beta primer mix. TCRdb reprocessed the 5' RACE reads with MiXCR, giving one entry per CDR3 protein. This sample has some 1.4 million distinct CDR3 sequences; 40% to 50% occur once, and the top ten carry 6.5% to 10%. Sequencing was carried out using blood. This chain connects TRBV3-1 to TRBJ2-3; possible D gene TRBD2, 6 bases. The source of this sequence is a woman aged 18-29 years in good health. The CDR3 nucleotides read TGTGCCAGCAGCGGCCAGCGGGCTAGCACAGATACGCAGTATTTT. Its translation is CASSGQRASTDTQYF.